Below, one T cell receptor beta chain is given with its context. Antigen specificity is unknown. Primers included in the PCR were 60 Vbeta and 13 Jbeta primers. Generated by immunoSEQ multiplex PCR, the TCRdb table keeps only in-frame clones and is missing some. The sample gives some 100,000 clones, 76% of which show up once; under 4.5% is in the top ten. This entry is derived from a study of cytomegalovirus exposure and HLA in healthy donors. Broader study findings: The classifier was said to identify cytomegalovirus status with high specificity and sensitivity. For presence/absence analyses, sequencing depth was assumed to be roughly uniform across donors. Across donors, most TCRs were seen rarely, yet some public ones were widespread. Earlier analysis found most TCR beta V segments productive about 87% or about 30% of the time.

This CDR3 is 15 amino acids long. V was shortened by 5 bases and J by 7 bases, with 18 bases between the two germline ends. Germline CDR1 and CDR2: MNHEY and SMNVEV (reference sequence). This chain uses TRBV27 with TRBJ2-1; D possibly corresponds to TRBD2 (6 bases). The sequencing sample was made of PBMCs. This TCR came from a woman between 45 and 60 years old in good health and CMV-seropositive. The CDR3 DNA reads TGTGCCAGCAGTAATCGACTAGTTTTCGATAATGAGCAGTTCTTC. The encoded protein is CASSNRLVFDNEQFF.